The TCR beta chain described here comes from a study of cytomegalovirus exposure and HLA in healthy donors (dated 2017 in TCRdb). Background on the whole study: According to an earlier analysis of several hundred of the donors, about 179 million T cells yielded 100 million or so unique TCR beta sequences and roughly 280 Gb of sequence data. Both class I and class II loci were covered by HLA typing, at four-digit resolution. Because of strong linkage in the cohort, roughly five DR-DQ haplotypes were treated as single units for association and clustering. To study patterns of TCR occurrence, a later analysis re-analyzed previously published TCR beta repertoires from 550 to 800 donors and added high-resolution HLA genotyping. A separate validation cohort of about 110 different subjects was used in addition to the roughly 620-subject first cohort. Among about 370 genotyped donors of the cohort, an average of around 240,000 unique TCR beta nucleotide sequences was sequenced per donor, of which about 19% were non-productive. The later analysis used no new phenotypic data to find candidate immune exposures, relying instead on TCR beta sequences and their occurrence across donors. To predict cytomegalovirus infection status, the study combined high-throughput TCR immunosequencing, statistical association of individual TCRs with disease status, and machine learning. The study used immunosequencing to profile the T cell repertoires of 670 or so subjects and linked those repertoires to cytomegalovirus serostatus. The study was designed to test whether signatures of past pathogen exposure could be identified by cataloging public T cell receptors. An early release that covered fewer than 800 HLA-typed donors contained about 300 gigabases of sequencing data and roughly 84 million unique TCR sequences. Typing coverage differed by locus: A, B, C, DRB1 and DQB1 were typed in about 620-640 donors, DQA1 in about 510, DPA1 in 600 to 610, and DPB1 in approximately 450. Every discovery cohort repertoire had been produced on one sequencing platform. Donor age, sex, ethnicity and CMV serostatus were compiled alongside the repertoire data. A later genetic analysis took genome-wide SNP genotypes for about 55% of the 666 donors and used that subset as a discovery cohort. Of the 300 to 450 genotyped donors, approximately 81% were placed in the genetic ancestry cluster associated with self-reported Caucasian donors. To decide whether each TCR beta V gene segment behaved as functional or pseudogenic, an earlier analysis of some 580 of the donors relied on high-throughput TCR beta sequencing.

With regard to this clone: It lacks a known antigen. Base quality data are lacking; no much larger clone is found one base away.

Overall study results and their limits: When HLA alleles, especially DR and DQ, strongly co-occurred, TCR associations were difficult to assign to individual alleles. In vitro tests confirmed that three of the cytomegalovirus-associated TCR beta chains recognize cytomegalovirus antigens. In a later analysis, the rate of TCR association differed among HLA loci, with DRB1 alleles having the most associated TCRs and HLA-C alleles having the fewest. CMV serostatus was the only immune exposure information available for the cohort. This cohort had only TCR beta chains sequenced, and the lack of alpha or paired-chain data limited which features could be detected. Most TCR sequences were seen in very few donors, while some public TCRs were found in many individuals. Roughly uniform sequencing depth across donors was assumed in presence/absence analyses, although this assumption may not hold. A later genetic analysis associated a missense DCLRE1C variant with V-gene and J-gene trimming of TCR beta chains, and an independent cohort replicated the association. Most CMV-associated TCR beta chains appeared to be HLA-restricted in a later analysis, and the HLA associations seemed to be driven largely by CMV exposure. In a later analysis, HLA-associated TCR beta chains were found to be more clonally expanded and to have lower generation probabilities than equally common non-associated chains. The classifier was reported to diagnose cytomegalovirus status with high specificity and sensitivity in both the original and validation cohorts. Because HLA typing was missing for some donors at each locus, association tests included only the typed subset. Because counts were too low, roughly 16 rarely observed V segments, including chromosome 9 orphons, were left out of the earlier analysis of 500 to 750 of the donors. In an earlier analysis of several hundred of the donors, most TCR beta V segments were observed in productive rearrangements about 87% or about 30% of the time, broadly matching IMGT annotations. According to the authors, the approach could potentially be generalized to other disease states and immunological phenotypes. Because the 87-base-pair reads could not distinguish some IMGT-functional V segments, including TRBV6-2 and TRBV6-3, those segments were excluded. A further reported finding was that TCR beta sequences accurately predicted the HLA-A and HLA-B alleles for most subjects in the first cohort. Specific HLA alleles were associated with roughly 17,000 TCR beta sequences at a false discovery rate of 0.05 in a later analysis. A group of highly shared sequence variants was considered likely to be a technical artifact of the sequencing pipeline. In the study, about 150 TCR beta chains were listed as associated with cytomegalovirus. In a later analysis, several top co-occurrence clusters were reported to appear linked to parvovirus B19, influenza, CMV and Epstein-Barr virus. Correlated functional status among segregating V segments might be attributable to linkage disequilibrium, but an unknown experimental factor could not be ruled out. A later genetic analysis reported fewer N-insertions in productive TCRs among donors in an Asian-associated ancestry cluster than the approximately 700-donor mean.

Libraries were built with the immunoSEQ multiplex PCR assay. For the multiplex PCR, a mixture combining 60 forward primers for TCR Vbeta segments and 13 reverse primers for TCR Jbeta segments was used. The CDR3 region of rearranged TCR beta genes was amplified from genomic DNA with a multiplex PCR assay. The Illumina HiSeq System was used to sequence the amplified TCR beta libraries as 87-base-pair reads. The published analysis was carried out like this. Across the 670 or so repertoires, a later analysis counted around 80 million unique TCR beta chains, around 11 million of which were shared by at least two donors. Raw reads were error-corrected and collapsed into unique sequences with a nearest-neighbor algorithm that merged closely related sequences to remove PCR and sequencing errors. CDR3 sequences were aligned to IMGT reference sequences to assign V, D and J gene segments. For a sequence to be retained, a match of at least six nucleotides to both a V gene segment and a J gene segment was required. A rearrangement was called productive if the CDR3 had no stop codons and remained in frame with V and J, and every other rearrangement was called non-productive. CDR3 was defined by IMGT convention, running from the second conserved V-encoded cysteine to the conserved J-encoded phenylalanine. In an earlier analysis of 550 to 650 of the donors, sequences lacking an unambiguous match to a single V gene segment were excluded. An earlier analysis of a few hundred of the donors classified V segments as functional when productive rearrangements were above 56.7% and as segregating when the standard deviation between donors was above 5%. To diagnose cytomegalovirus status from the catalog of TCR beta chain sequences, a statistical classification framework was built. A later analysis assigned V and J genes by comparing TCR nucleotide sequences with IMGT/GENE-DB human TR gene sequences. A later analysis assigned CDR3 sequences and most-parsimonious VDJ recombination scenarios with the TCRdist pipeline. In a later analysis, every TCR beta chain was defined by the combination of its CDR3 amino acid sequence and its V-gene family, and reads without a unique V-gene family were dropped. A later analysis removed several hundred highly shared, low-generation-probability nucleotide sequences to deal with suspected cross-contamination and a sequencing artifact. For each public chain, a later analysis derived a clonal expansion index from normalized ranks of inferred template counts within each repertoire. In a later analysis, generation probabilities were computed using a VDJ recombination model fitted to out-of-frame rearrangements, and the results were checked against IGoR. In a later analysis, hypergeometric tests were used to score TCR-TCR, TCR-HLA and TCR-CMV co-occurrence, with a repertoire-size bias correction applied to TCR pairs. False discovery rates were estimated in a later analysis by permuting HLA or CMV assignments 20 times. In a later analysis, co-occurring TCRs were grouped with DBSCAN, and TCRdist sequence similarity was added when clustering was performed within HLA-allele-positive subsets. For co-occurrence clustering, repertoires with fewer than 30,000 or more than 120,000 public chains were excluded, along with a handful of repertoires with anomalous nucleotide sharing. Here the immuneACCESS table is served through TCRdb, limited to in-frame sequences with V and J called. Missing clones are a known gap in these copies; in checked studies unresolved V genes cover under half, and the rest lacks a known reason. V and J calls plus clone size are reproduced from that table; the DNA served to infer D and trimming. The sample table lists 100,000 to 150,000 clones, 82% of them with a count of one. Jointly, the top ten make up 2.5% to 3% of the sample.

The cohort was made up of approximately 670 healthy bone marrow donors. At the time of sampling, all cohort members were nominally healthy, though unrecorded immune exposures were likely present. The donor tested CMV seronegative, placing the donor among the 350 or so seronegative members of the cohort. Each donor provided a peripheral blood sample, and peripheral blood mononuclear cells were used for TCR beta sequencing. The Qiagen DNeasy Blood Extraction Kit was used to extract genomic DNA from the blood cell samples. Its CDR3 holds 15 amino acids, cysteine through phenylalanine. Only the CDR3 part of the read is kept: 45 bases, read in frame from the first base. V is clipped by 4 bases and J by 4 bases, and the sequence between their germline boundaries is 14 bases long. The germline V gene supplies CDR1 SGDLS and CDR2 YYNGEE.

The clonotype was recovered from a boy aged 2 to 10 in good health and CMV-seronegative. The sequenced sample consisted of PBMCs. Recombination linked TRBV9 to TRBJ1-4; TRBD1 might be the D gene, on 6 matching bases. The CDR3 region: CASSPRAGVNEKLFF. Here is the DNA: TGTGCCAGCAGCCCGAGGGCAGGGGTTAATGAAAAACTGTTTTTT. Outside the CDR3, residues come from the reference TRBV9 and TRBJ1-4 proteins, so the full variable domain is: DSGVTQTPKHLITATGQRVTLRCSPRSGDLSVYWYQQSLDQGLQFLIQYYNGEERAKGNILERFSAQQFPDLHSELNLSSLELGDSALYFCASSPRAGVNEKLFFGSGTQLSVL.